The 11 T cell receptor beta chains reported below all come from one sample, sequenced in a study of long-term antiretroviral therapy in people with HIV. The assay, immunoSEQ v3.0, was run at survey level. This table comes from immunoSEQ multiplex PCR, and its TCRdb copy is limited to in-frame clones, with some not included. The sample holds approximately 28,000 clones, 95% seen once. The sequenced sample was unsorted PBMCs, obtained 5.3 years after starting antiretroviral therapy. These receptors originate from a man in his thirties or forties with HIV.

The genes are TRBV6-6 and TRBJ2-5; a weak D match, TRBD2 (5 bases). The germline V and J ends were trimmed by 5 bases and 0 bases, with 13 bases remaining between them. Germline V gives CDR1 MNHNY, CDR2 SVGAGI (reference sequence). The CDR3 spans 15 residues. The CDR3: CASSLPGINQETQYF. The CDR3 nucleotides are TGTGCCAGCAGTCTGCCGGGGATTAACCAAGAGACCCAGTACTTC.

The rearrangement joins TRBV2 to TRBJ1-1; D unresolved. V shed 3 bases and J shed 0 bases, with 5 bases lying between them. The CDR3 is made up of 13 amino acids. CDR1 SNHLY and CDR2 FYNNEI come from the germline V gene. DNA of the CDR3: TGTGCCAGCAGTGACTATATGAACACTGAAGCTTTCTTT. This translates into CASSDYMNTEAFF.

J is TRBJ2-6 and V is TRBV19, with TRBD2 as a possible D gene (5 bases). Trimming took 3 bases from V and 4 from J, leaving 13 bases between them. Germline assignment: CDR1 LNHDA and CDR2 SQIVND (reference sequence). The CDR3 consists of 16 residues. The chain's CDR3 is CASSIGFSGGANVLTF. As DNA, the CDR3 is TGTGCCAGTAGTATCGGATTCTCGGGAGGGGCCAACGTCCTGACTTTC.

V usage is TRBV27 and J usage is TRBJ2-2, with D perhaps assigned TRBD1 or TRBD2 (6 bases each). CDR1 is MNHEY and CDR2 is SMNVEV in the germline V gene (reference sequence). Trimming stripped 4 bases from V and 3 bases from J, with 9 bases between. CDR3 length equals 14 residues. CDR3 sequence reads: CASSSEGDTGELFF. CDR3 coding DNA: TGTGCCAGCAGTTCGGAGGGGGACACCGGGGAGCTGTTTTTT.

In its sample, this clone was seen once. V is TRBV5-1 and J is TRBJ1-5; no firm D call. CDR1 and CDR2 from the germline V gene are SGHRS and YFSETQ. V was shortened by 0 bases and J by 6 bases, with 7 bases between the two germline ends. CDR3 length: 13 residues. CDR3 loop: CASSLDASQPQHF. The CDR3 bases are TGCGCCAGCAGCTTGGACGCGAGTCAGCCCCAGCATTTT. Full variable domain (rest looked up from reference TRBV5-1 and TRBJ1-5): KAGVTQTPRYLIKTRGQQVTLSCSPISGHRSVSWYQQTPGQGLQFLFEYFSETQRNKGNFPGRFSGRQFSNSRSEMNVSTLELGDSALYLCASSLDASQPQHFGDGTRLSIL.

The chain has TRBV9 and TRBJ1-6; D is ambiguous. Germline loops: CDR1 SGDLS, CDR2 YYNGEE. V lost 0 bases and J lost 7, with 8 bases in between. The CDR3 is 14 amino acids. The CDR3 DNA follows: TGTGCCAGCAGCGTAGCTCAGAGGAATTCACCCCTCCACTTT. This codes for CASSVAQRNSPLHF. Full variable domain (rest looked up from reference TRBV9 and TRBJ1-6): DSGVTQTPKHLITATGQRVTLRCSPRSGDLSVYWYQQSLDQGLQFLIQYYNGEERAKGNILERFSAQQFPDLHSELNLSSLELGDSALYFCASSVAQRNSPLHFGNGTRLTVT.

The rearrangement links TRBV6-5 to TRBJ2-1; possibly TRBD1 for D (5 bases). V lost 0 bases, J lost 7 bases, and 10 bases lay in between. The CDR3 has 14 residues. The germline CDR1 and CDR2 sequences are MNHEY and SVGAGI. The CDR3 sequence is CASSYSGSGNEQFF. The DNA of the CDR3 is TGTGCCAGCAGTTACTCCGGGTCAGGGAATGAGCAGTTCTTC.

V and J are TRBV5-1 and TRBJ1-1, with D hard to call. The CDR3 consists of 14 residues. Trimming took 1 base from V and 5 from J, leaving 12 bases between them. Germline CDR1 reads SGHRS; CDR2 reads YFSETQ. This CDR3 is CASSLSGVGTEAFF. The CDR3 DNA sequence: TGCGCCAGCAGCTTGTCTGGGGTAGGGACTGAAGCTTTCTTT.

The chain employs TRBV6-4 and TRBJ1-1; perhaps TRBD1 as D (5 bases). V was shortened by 4 bases and J by 4 bases, with 16 bases between the two germline ends. Germline CDR1 reads MRHNA; CDR2 reads SNTAGT. CDR3 length: 15 residues. The CDR3 DNA reads as TGTGCCAGCAGTGCCTCTATCCAGAGGGGCACTGAAGCTTTCTTT. This encodes CASSASIQRGTEAFF.

The chain carries TRBV11-2 and TRBJ1-3; tentative D call: TRBD1 (5 bases). The length of the CDR3 is 15 residues. Germline CDR1 SGHAT, CDR2 FQNNGV. The V gene lost 4 bases and the J gene lost 0 bases, with 10 bases spanning the gap. In DNA, the CDR3 is TGTGCCAGCAGCTCCGGCGGACACTCTGGAAACACCATATATTTT. Translated, it gives CASSSGGHSGNTIYF. Complete variable domain (other parts from reference TRBV11-2 and TRBJ1-3): EAGVAQSPRYKIIEKRQSVAFWCNPISGHATLYWYQQILGQGPKLLIQFQNNGVVDDSQLPKDRFSAERLKGVDSTLKIQPAKLEDSAVYLCASSSGGHSGNTIYFGEGSWLTVV.

J is TRBJ2-4 and V is TRBV25-1, with 8 bases matching TRBD2. This CDR3 is 17 amino acids long. Germline V gene sequence: CDR1 MGHDK, CDR2 SYGVNS. V lost 3 bases and J lost 2; bases outside the gene matches: 9. The CDR3 bases are TGTGCCAGCAGTGACGTAGTAGCGGGAAGTTCCAAAAACATTCAGTACTTC. Translated: CASSDVVAGSSKNIQYF.